The 6 T cell receptor beta chains reported below all come from one sample, sequenced in a study of blood T cell repertoires in COVID-19. Repertoires were generated with immunoSEQ multiplex PCR, while TCRdb's copy carries only in-frame clones and drops some. This sample yields 30,000 or so clones, of which 75% to 90% are seen a single time; around a sixth belongs to the top ten. The sample was peripheral blood. The origin of the receptors is a man at least 80 years old with acute or convalescent COVID-19.

This clone was picked up a small number of times. CDR3 DNA: TGTGCCAGCAGCTTCAGGGCTTTTAACACTGAAGCTTTCTTT. Encoded protein: CASSFRAFNTEAFF. J is TRBJ1-1 and V is TRBV11-2, with TRBD1 as a possible D gene (5 bases). Trimming took 3 bases from V and 2 from J, leaving 10 bases between them. The CDR3 has 14 amino acids. From germline, CDR1 is SGHAT and CDR2 FQNNGV.

J is TRBJ2-3 and V is TRBV19, with a possible D match to TRBD1 (5 bases). Germline loops: CDR1 LNHDA, CDR2 SQIVND (reference sequence). The CDR3 is 18 amino acids. Trimming pared 3 bases from V and 2 bases from J, leaving 21 bases between. CDR3 residues: CASSILMGPVESTDTQYF. The CDR3 DNA sequence: TGTGCCAGTAGTATCCTAATGGGGCCTGTAGAGTCCACAGATACGCAGTATTTT.

This clone was seen only once. The chain has TRBV11-2 and TRBJ1-5; 9 bases agree with TRBD1. Germline V CDR1 and CDR2: SGHAT, FQNNGV. The J segment lost 8 bases and the V segment lost 5 bases, leaving 10 bases of the junction unmatched. The CDR3 has 15 amino acids. CDR3 DNA: TGTGCCAGCAGCCCCATGACAGGGGGAGGTGAGCCCCAGCATTTT. Amino acid sequence: CASSPMTGGGEPQHF.

The chain has TRBV4-2 and TRBJ2-2; D possibly corresponds to TRBD1 (6 bases). This CDR3 spans 16 amino acids. Deletions cut 1 base from V and 5 bases from J, with 14 bases between. Germline values: CDR1 LGHNA, CDR2 YNFKEQ. This CDR3 reads CASSQVVWGQTGELFF. As DNA, the CDR3 is TGTGCCAGCAGCCAAGTAGTTTGGGGGCAAACCGGGGAGCTGTTTTTT.

The gene calls are TRBV16 and TRBJ1-6; 7 bases map to TRBD1. Per germline, CDR1 KGHSY and CDR2 FQNENV. J lost 8 bases, V lost 4 bases, and 5 bases had no gene match. This CDR3 spans 14 amino acids. Written as DNA, the CDR3 is TGTGCCAGCAGCCGACAGGGTAAAGATTCACCCCTCCACTTT. It translates to CASSRQGKDSPLHF.

The chain employs TRBV12-3 or TRBV12-4 and TRBJ2-4, with D perhaps TRBD2 (5 bases). V was cut by 3 bases and J by 8 bases, with 5 bases left in between. There are 11 residues in the CDR3. CDR3 amino acids: CASSFGDIQYF. For the CDR3, the DNA is TGTGCCAGCAGTTTCGGGGACATTCAGTACTTC.